The entry below gives a single T cell receptor beta chain sequence along with its context. The antigen remains undetermined. The iRepertoire nested amplicon-rescue multiplex PCR amplified TCR alpha and beta CDR3s from RNA. TCRdb analysed the multiplex PCR reads with MiXCR anew, one entry per CDR3 protein. The sample lists 300,000 to 400,000 distinct CDR3 sequences, roughly two fifths occurring once. This specimen belongs to a study of glioma-infiltrating T cells. Study details: Presurgical dexamethasone in glioma patients lasted six or fewer days.

Study outcomes and limitations: CDR3 overlap between tissue and blood was very small.

The V end was cut by 6 bases, the J end by 4 bases, with 19 bases between. The CDR3 loop spans 14 amino acids. Germline V gene sequence: CDR1 DFQATT, CDR2 SNEGSKA (reference sequence). The chain uses TRBV20-1 and TRBJ2-7, with a weak D call TRBD2 (6 bases). This clonotype was sampled from a human donor with low-grade glioma or glioblastoma, undergoing nonglioma brain surgery, or in good health (not recorded which). Sample: glioma tissue, nonneoplastic brain tissue, or PBMCs (not recorded which). The chain's CDR3 is CSATGLYDSYEQYF. In DNA, the CDR3 is TGCAGTGCCACTGGACTATACGATTCTTACGAGCAGTACTTC.